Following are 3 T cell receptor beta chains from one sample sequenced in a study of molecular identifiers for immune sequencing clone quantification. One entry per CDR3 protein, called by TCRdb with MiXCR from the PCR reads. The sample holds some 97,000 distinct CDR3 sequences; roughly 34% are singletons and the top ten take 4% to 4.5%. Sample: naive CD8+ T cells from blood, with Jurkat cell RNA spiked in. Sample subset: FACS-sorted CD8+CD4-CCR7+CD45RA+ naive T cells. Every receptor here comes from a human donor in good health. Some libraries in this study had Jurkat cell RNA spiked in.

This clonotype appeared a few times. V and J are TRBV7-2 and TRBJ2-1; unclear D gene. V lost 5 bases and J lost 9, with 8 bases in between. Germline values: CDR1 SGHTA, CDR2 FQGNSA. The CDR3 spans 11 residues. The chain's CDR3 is CASSPLGEQFF. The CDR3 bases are TGTGCCAGCAGCCCCTTAGGTGAGCAGTTCTTC.

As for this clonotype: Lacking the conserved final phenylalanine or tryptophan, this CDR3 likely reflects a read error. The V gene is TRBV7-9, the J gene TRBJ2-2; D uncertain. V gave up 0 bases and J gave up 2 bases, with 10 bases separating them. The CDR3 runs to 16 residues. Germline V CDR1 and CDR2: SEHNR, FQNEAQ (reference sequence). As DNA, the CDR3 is TGTGCCAGCAGCTTAGCCCAAAAAAGTAACACCGGGGAGCTGTTTTCT. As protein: CASSLAQKSNTGELFS.

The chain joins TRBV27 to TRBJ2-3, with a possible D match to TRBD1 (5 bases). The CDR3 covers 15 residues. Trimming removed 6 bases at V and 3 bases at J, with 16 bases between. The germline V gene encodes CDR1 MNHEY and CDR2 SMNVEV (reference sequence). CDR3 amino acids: CASRTYHPGTDTQYF. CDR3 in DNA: TGTGCCAGCAGGACATACCATCCAGGGACAGATACGCAGTATTTT.